This T cell receptor beta chain is drawn from a study of T cells in Graves' hyperthyroidism and ophthalmopathy. Patients were excluded because of uncontrolled infection, other autoimmune disease, pregnancy or lactation. Study-wide results and caveats: Most clonotypes that expanded in the thyroid above 0.001 also showed up in blood.

Only a few counts were recorded for this clonotype. What it recognizes is unknown. Using RNA transcripts as the source, TCR beta CDR3 regions were amplified. The HTBI primer set was used in a first-round RT-PCR of the TCR CDR3. TCRdb passed the multiplex PCR reads through MiXCR, listing each CDR3 protein once. The table includes 500,000 to 750,000 distinct CDR3 sequences, about 15% detected once. V lost 4 bases, J lost 0 bases, and 9 bases stayed unmatched. This CDR3 region has 17 residues. From germline, CDR1 is SGHVS and CDR2 FNYEAQ. V gene TRBV7-6 combines with J gene TRBJ2-1, with 7 bases matching TRBD1. Specimen: blood. The clonotype comes from a woman in her 30s with Graves' hyperthyroidism. This CDR3 reads CASSSVGTVSSYNEQFF. CDR3 nucleotide sequence: TGTGCCAGCAGCTCGGTCGGGACAGTTAGCTCCTACAATGAGCAGTTCTTC.